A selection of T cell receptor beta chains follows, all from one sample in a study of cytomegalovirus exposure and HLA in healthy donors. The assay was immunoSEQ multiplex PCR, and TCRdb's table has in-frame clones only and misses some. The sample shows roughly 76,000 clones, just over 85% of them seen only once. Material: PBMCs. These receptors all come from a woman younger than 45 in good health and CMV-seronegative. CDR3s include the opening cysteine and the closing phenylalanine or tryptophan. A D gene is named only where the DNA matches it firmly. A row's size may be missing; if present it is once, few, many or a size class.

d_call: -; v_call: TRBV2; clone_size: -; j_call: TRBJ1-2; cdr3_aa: CASSESLDSLLIYGYTF; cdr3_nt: TGTGCCAGCAGTGAATCCCTTGACAGCCTTCTCATCTATGGCTACACCTTC
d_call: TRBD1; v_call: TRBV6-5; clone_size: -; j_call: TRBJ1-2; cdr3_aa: CASSLRTGNYGYTF; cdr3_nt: TGTGCCAGCAGTCTAAGGACAGGGAACTATGGCTACACCTTC
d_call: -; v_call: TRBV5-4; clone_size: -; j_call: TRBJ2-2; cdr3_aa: CASSILVTGELFF; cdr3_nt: TGTGCCAGCAGCATACTAGTAACCGGGGAGCTGTTTTTT
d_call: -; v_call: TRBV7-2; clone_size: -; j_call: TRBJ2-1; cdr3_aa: CASSLSSYNEQFF; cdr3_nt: TGTGCCAGCAGCTTGAGCTCCTACAATGAGCAGTTCTTC
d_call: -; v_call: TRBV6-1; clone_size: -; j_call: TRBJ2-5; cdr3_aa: CASSESGSLETQYF; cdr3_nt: TGTGCCAGCAGTGAAAGTGGGAGTTTAGAGACCCAGTACTTC
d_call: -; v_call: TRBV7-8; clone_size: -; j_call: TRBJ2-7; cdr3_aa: CASSLTGIYEQYF; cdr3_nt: TGTGCCAGCAGCTTGACAGGAATCTACGAGCAGTACTTC
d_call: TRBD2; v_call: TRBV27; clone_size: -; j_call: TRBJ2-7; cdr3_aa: CASSFSIPWTSGSYEQYF; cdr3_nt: TGTGCCAGCAGTTTTAGTATCCCGTGGACTAGCGGGTCCTACGAGCAGTACTTC
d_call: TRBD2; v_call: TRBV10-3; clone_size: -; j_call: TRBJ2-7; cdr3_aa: CAISRLAGAYEQYF; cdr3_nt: TGTGCCATCAGTCGGTTAGCGGGAGCCTACGAGCAGTACTTC
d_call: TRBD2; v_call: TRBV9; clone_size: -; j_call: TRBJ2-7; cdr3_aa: CASSVVLLAGIYEQYF; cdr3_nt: TGTGCCAGCAGCGTAGTCCTACTAGCGGGGATCTACGAGCAGTACTTC
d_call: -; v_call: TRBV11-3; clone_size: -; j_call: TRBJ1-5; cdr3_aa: CASSLNGGGSNQPQHF; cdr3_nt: TGTGCCAGCAGCTTAAATGGGGGGGGAAGCAATCAGCCCCAGCATTTT
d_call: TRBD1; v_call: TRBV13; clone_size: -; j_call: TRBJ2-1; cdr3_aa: CASSLTGGNYNEQFF; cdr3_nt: TGTGCCAGCAGTTTGACAGGGGGAAACTACAATGAGCAGTTCTTC
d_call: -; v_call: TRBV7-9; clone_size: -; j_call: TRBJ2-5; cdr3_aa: CASSRTAQETQYF; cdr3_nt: TGTGCCAGTAGTCGAACAGCCCAAGAGACCCAGTACTTC
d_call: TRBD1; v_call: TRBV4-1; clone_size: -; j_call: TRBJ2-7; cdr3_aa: CASSQEGTGGTYEQYF; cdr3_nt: TGCGCCAGCAGCCAAGAAGGGACAGGGGGAACCTACGAGCAGTACTTC
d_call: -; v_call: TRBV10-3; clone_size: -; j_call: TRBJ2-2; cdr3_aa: CAISVTLNTGELFF; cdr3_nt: TGTGCCATCAGCGTGACTCTGAACACCGGGGAGCTGTTTTTT
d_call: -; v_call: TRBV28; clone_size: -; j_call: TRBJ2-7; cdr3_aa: CASRLSTRSSYEQYF; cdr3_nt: TGTGCCAGCAGGCTGTCCACGAGGAGCTCCTACGAGCAGTACTTC
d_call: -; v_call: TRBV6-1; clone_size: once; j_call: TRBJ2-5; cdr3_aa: CASSVGDTLGTQYF; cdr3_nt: TGTGCCAGCAGTGTAGGGGACACCTTGGGGACCCAGTACTTC
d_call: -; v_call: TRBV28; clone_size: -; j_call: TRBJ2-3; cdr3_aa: CASSWRADTQYF; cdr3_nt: TGTGCCAGCAGTTGGAGGGCAGATACGCAGTATTTT
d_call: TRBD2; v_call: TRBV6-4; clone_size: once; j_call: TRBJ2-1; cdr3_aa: CASSTLGTSGSRARLHEQFF; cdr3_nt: TGTGCCAGCAGTACACTCGGGACTAGCGGGAGTCGGGCCCGTCTACATGAGCAGTTCTTC
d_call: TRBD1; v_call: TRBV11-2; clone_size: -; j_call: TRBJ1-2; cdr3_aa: CASRHPGQRVGYTF; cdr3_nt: TGTGCCAGCAGACATCCGGGACAGAGGGTTGGCTACACCTTC
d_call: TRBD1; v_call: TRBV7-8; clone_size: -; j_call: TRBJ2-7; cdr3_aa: CASSLSGQPFYEQYF; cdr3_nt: TGTGCCAGCAGCCTATCGGGACAGCCCTTCTACGAGCAGTACTTC
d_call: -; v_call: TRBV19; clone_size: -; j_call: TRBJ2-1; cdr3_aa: CASSMPLTSTREQFF; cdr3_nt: TGTGCCAGTAGTATGCCCCTAACTAGTACTCGGGAGCAGTTCTTC
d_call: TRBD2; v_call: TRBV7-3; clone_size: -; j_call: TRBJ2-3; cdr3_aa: CASKREGLADTQYF; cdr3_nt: TGTGCCAGCAAGCGGGAGGGCCTCGCAGATACGCAGTATTTT
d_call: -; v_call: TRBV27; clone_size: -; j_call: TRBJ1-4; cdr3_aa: CASSSAGPGEKLFF; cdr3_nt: TGTGCCAGCAGTTCAGCAGGGCCAGGGGAAAAACTGTTTTTT
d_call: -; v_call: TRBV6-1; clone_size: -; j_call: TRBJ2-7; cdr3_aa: CASSEASVLYEQYF; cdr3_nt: TGTGCCAGCAGTGAAGCTTCGGTGTTGTACGAGCAGTACTTC
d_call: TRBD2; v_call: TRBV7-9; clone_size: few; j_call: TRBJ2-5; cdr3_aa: CSSSLLTSGGGVETQYF; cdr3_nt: TGTTCCAGCAGCTTACTCACTAGCGGAGGGGGTGTAGAGACCCAGTACTTC
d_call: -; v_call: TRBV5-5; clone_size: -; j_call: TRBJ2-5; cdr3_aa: CASSLVDYQETQYF; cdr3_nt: TGTGCCAGCAGCTTGGTCGACTATCAAGAGACCCAGTACTTC
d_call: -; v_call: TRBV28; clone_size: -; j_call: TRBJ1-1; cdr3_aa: CASSFGGEAFF; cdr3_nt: TGTGCCAGCAGTTTTGGAGGGGAAGCTTTCTTT
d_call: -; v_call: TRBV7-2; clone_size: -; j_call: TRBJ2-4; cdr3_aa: CASSLVPEIQYF; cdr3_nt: TGTGCCAGCAGCTTAGTCCCCGAGATTCAGTACTTC
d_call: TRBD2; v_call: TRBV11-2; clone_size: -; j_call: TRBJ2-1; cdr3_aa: CASSLAASGSLF; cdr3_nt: TGTGCCAGCAGCTTAGCGGCTAGCGGATCGCTCTTC
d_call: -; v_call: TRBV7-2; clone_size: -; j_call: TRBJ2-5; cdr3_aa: CASSRDRGGETQYF; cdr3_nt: TGTGCCAGCAGCCGCGACAGGGGAGGGGAGACCCAGTACTTC
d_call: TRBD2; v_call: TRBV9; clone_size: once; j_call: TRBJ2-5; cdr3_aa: CASSVAGLAGAETQYF; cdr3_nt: TGTGCCAGCAGCGTAGCGGGACTAGCGGGAGCTGAGACCCAGTACTTC
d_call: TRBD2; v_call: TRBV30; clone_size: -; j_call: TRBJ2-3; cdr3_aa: CAWSSLAGGTDTQYF; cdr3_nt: TGTGCCTGGAGTTCCTTAGCGGGAGGCACAGATACGCAGTATTTT
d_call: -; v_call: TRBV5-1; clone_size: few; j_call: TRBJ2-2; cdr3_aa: CASSLGQGTYTGELFF; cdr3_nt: TGCGCCAGCAGCTTGGGGCAGGGGACCTACACCGGGGAGCTGTTTTTT
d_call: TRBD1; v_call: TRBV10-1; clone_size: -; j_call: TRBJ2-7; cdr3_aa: CASSESGGANREQYF; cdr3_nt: TGCGCCAGCAGTGAGTCAGGGGGCGCGAATCGAGAGCAGTACTTC
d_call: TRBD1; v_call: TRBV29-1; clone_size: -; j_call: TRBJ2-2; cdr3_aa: CNVIRQGAGELFF; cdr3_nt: TGCAACGTGATTAGACAGGGCGCCGGGGAGCTGTTTTTT
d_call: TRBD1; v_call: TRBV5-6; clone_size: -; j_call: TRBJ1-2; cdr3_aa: CASSYGTGRDYGYTF; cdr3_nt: TGTGCCAGCAGCTACGGGACAGGGAGGGACTATGGCTACACCTTC
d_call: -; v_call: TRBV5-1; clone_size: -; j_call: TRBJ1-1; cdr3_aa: CASSLNTVNTEAFF; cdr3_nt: TGCGCCAGCAGTTTGAATACAGTAAACACTGAAGCTTTCTTT
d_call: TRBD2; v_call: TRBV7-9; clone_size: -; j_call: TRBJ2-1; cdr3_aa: CASRATSAYYNEQFF; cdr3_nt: TGTGCCAGCAGAGCGACTAGCGCCTACTACAATGAGCAGTTCTTC
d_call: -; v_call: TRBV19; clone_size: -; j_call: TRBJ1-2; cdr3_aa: CASSTGGYGYTF; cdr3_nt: TGTGCCAGTAGCACCGGGGGCTATGGCTACACCTTC